This T cell receptor beta chain is from a study of shared clonotypes between healthy human individuals. Sequenced by immunoSEQ multiplex PCR; TCRdb stores in-frame clones only, minus some. The sample lists approximately 1,000,000 clones, 78% seen once, with 0.52% in the top ten. Germline lookup yields CDR1 MNHNS and CDR2 SASEGT. This CDR3 is built from 14 residues. The V gene lost 1 base and the J gene lost 7 bases, with 13 bases spanning the gap. This clonotype was sampled from a man in his late teens or twenties in good health. Some clones in this sample may be carry-over from other donors' samples. The source material was memory CD4+ T cells from PBMCs. Described subset: CD45RA-negative fraction. The rearrangement uses TRBV6-1 and TRBJ1-2; possibly TRBD1 for D (5 bases). The CDR3 here is CASSEDRGRGGYTF. The CDR3 DNA follows: TGTGCCAGCAGTGAAGACCGGGGGAGGGGTGGCTACACCTTC.